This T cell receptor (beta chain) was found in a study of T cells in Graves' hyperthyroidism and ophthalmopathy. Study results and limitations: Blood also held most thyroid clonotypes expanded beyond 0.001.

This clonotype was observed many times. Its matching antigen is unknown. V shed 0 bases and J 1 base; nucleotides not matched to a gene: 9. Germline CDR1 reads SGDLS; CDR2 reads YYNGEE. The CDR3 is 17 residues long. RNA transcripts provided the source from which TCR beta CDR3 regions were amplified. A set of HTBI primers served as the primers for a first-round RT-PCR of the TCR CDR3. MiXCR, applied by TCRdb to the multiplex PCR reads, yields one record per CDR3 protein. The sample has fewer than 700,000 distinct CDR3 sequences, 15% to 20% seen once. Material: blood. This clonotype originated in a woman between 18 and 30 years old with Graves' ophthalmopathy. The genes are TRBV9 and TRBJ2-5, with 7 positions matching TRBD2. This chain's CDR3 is CASSVALGLAAQETQYF. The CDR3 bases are TGTGCCAGCAGCGTAGCCCTAGGGCTAGCGGCCCAAGAGACCCAGTACTTC.